This TCR beta chain was obtained from a study of cytomegalovirus exposure and HLA in healthy donors. Germline V gene sequence: CDR1 MGHRA, CDR2 YSYEKL. CDR3 length: 17 amino acids. Trimming removed 0 bases from V and 3 bases from J; junction bases left unmatched: 8. The primer mix had 60 Vbeta and 13 Jbeta primers. TCRdb's table, derived via immunoSEQ multiplex PCR, lists solely in-frame clones and lacks some. This sample has around 100,000 clones; around 85% occur once, and the top ten carry over 5%. This TCR was sampled from a man aged 35 to 55 in good health and CMV-seropositive. Sequenced sample: PBMCs. The chain has TRBV4-1 and TRBJ1-2, with TRBD1 matching over 9 bases. CDR3 nucleotide sequence: TGCGCCAGCAGCCAAGACGACGGGACAGGGACTTACTATGGCTACACCTTC. It codes for CASSQDDGTGTYYGYTF.